Listed below are T cell receptor beta chains from one sample, sequenced in a study of CD8+CD57+ T cells in acquired aplastic anemia. TCRdb independently ran MiXCR on the reads; one entry per CDR3 protein. The sample holds around 150,000 distinct CDR3 sequences, around 48% seen once. The sample taken for sequencing was sorted CD4+, CD8+, or CD8+CD57+ T cells (not recorded which) from PBMCs. The receptors come from a human donor with aplastic anemia. Each CDR3 is given without its conserved first and last residue. Each record gives: V gene, J gene, CDR3 protein.

V: TRBV5-1; J: TRBJ2-7; CDR3: ASSLTWSSYEQY
V: TRBV12-3/TRBV12-4; J: TRBJ2-5; CDR3: ASRGTTGQETQY
V: TRBV7-6; J: TRBJ2-1; CDR3: ASSLSRMDEQF
V: TRBV7-9; J: TRBJ2-5; CDR3: ASSFGGGQETQY
V: TRBV9; J: TRBJ2-1; CDR3: ASSAGAGINEQF
V: TRBV15; J: TRBJ2-7; CDR3: ATSRGLVRQGRGEQY
V: TRBV2; J: TRBJ2-7; CDR3: ASSTVAGGHREQY
V: TRBV2; J: TRBJ1-6; CDR3: ASSDNYPGSSPSDSPLH
V: TRBV10-2; J: TRBJ2-1; CDR3: ASSVGLLYEQF
V: TRBV7-7; J: TRBJ1-1; CDR3: ASSPVRGVGEAF
V: TRBV29-1; J: TRBJ1-1; CDR3: SVGDVGEAF
V: TRBV20-1; J: TRBJ2-1; CDR3: SARRGGGYNEQF
V: TRBV5-1; J: TRBJ2-5; CDR3: ASSLLEGLRETQY
V: TRBV7-3; J: TRBJ2-5; CDR3: ASSRMAEETQY
V: TRBV24-1; J: TRBJ2-1; CDR3: ATSLEGSKSEQF
V: TRBV7-9; J: TRBJ2-5; CDR3: ASSVSGGQETQY
V: TRBV2; J: TRBJ2-1; CDR3: ASRYRHEQF
V: TRBV6-1; J: TRBJ1-1; CDR3: ASRKGRGGIGITEAF
V: TRBV7-3; J: TRBJ2-3; CDR3: ASSLMGLRTDTQY
V: TRBV19; J: TRBJ2-5; CDR3: ASTLAGGPGETQY
V: TRBV11-1; J: TRBJ1-5; CDR3: ASSSGQGGSLDQPQH
V: TRBV7-9; J: TRBJ2-7; CDR3: ASSLGGFGSYEQY
V: TRBV6-2/TRBV6-3; J: TRBJ2-3; CDR3: ASTDSYTQY
V: TRBV2; J: TRBJ2-3; CDR3: ASSTTVSSTDTQY
V: TRBV10-3; J: TRBJ1-1; CDR3: AITKTGNTEAF
V: TRBV19; J: TRBJ2-5; CDR3: ASSIGQGAVQETQY
V: TRBV7-9; J: TRBJ2-1; CDR3: ASNLGGEQF
V: TRBV5-5; J: TRBJ1-1; CDR3: ASSLVGLGTEAF
V: TRBV5-6; J: TRBJ2-1; CDR3: ASSLRGGNNEQF
V: TRBV2; J: TRBJ2-7; CDR3: ASTEGGFSYEQY
V: TRBV7-9; J: TRBJ1-2; CDR3: ASSLAPGHYGYT
V: TRBV20-1; J: TRBJ2-1; CDR3: SARISGLPYNEQF
V: TRBV19; J: TRBJ2-1; CDR3: ATAGLAGGYEQF
V: TRBV7-2; J: TRBJ2-3; CDR3: ASIYPPDAQY
V: TRBV9; J: TRBJ2-5; CDR3: ASSAASHRGVETQY
V: TRBV12-3/TRBV12-4; J: TRBJ1-2; CDR3: ASSQSGPNNYGYT
V: TRBV5-4; J: TRBJ2-7; CDR3: ASSLEGTRSGLLTEQY
V: TRBV25-1; J: TRBJ2-7; CDR3: ASSAIAGLGSYEQY
V: TRBV12-3/TRBV12-4; J: TRBJ2-5; CDR3: ASSLGQGETQY
V: TRBV6-4; J: TRBJ2-3; CDR3: ASSETSGRTDTQY
V: TRBV10-3; J: TRBJ2-3; CDR3: AISDGSKADTQY
V: TRBV24-1; J: TRBJ1-2; CDR3: ATSDPPAYGYT
V: TRBV10-2; J: TRBJ1-1; CDR3: ASSESGQGTEAF
V: TRBV30; J: TRBJ2-3; CDR3: ACTSGSADTQY
V: TRBV20-1; J: TRBJ2-7; CDR3: SARDARALSYEQY
V: TRBV30; J: TRBJ2-3; CDR3: AWKSASGTDTQY
V: TRBV2; J: TRBJ1-1; CDR3: ASRTTRGPNTEAF
V: TRBV18; J: TRBJ2-5; CDR3: ASSPNREETQY
V: TRBV9; J: TRBJ2-1; CDR3: ASSAAPLDEQF
V: TRBV20-1; J: TRBJ1-1; CDR3: SARDPRVSHTEAF
V: TRBV24-1; J: TRBJ2-5; CDR3: ATGDRGTAETQY
V: TRBV6-5; J: TRBJ1-2; CDR3: ASSSGSGGYT
V: TRBV19; J: TRBJ1-3; CDR3: ASSISRQGYSGNTIY
V: TRBV10-2; J: TRBJ1-2; CDR3: ASSDVGLRGYT
V: TRBV2; J: TRBJ2-5; CDR3: ASSEEVGETQY
V: TRBV10-2; J: TRBJ1-5; CDR3: ASSASAEQPQH
V: TRBV15; J: TRBJ2-4; CDR3: ATSQSRTANIQY
V: TRBV24-1; J: TRBJ1-5; CDR3: ATRGTDGGNQPQH
V: TRBV14; J: TRBJ2-3; CDR3: ASSLYSRGHTDTQY